This T cell receptor beta chain was recorded in a study of Graves' ophthalmopathy and Graves' hyperthyroidism. Study-wide results and limits: The 13-signature model separated ophthalmopathy from stable hyperthyroidism at 85% to 90% sensitivity and roughly 80% specificity.

The authors enrolled newly diagnosed hyperthyroidism patients aged 18 to 65 with under 2 months' duration. Serum thyroxine and TRAb, along with clinical symptoms, thyroid ultrasound and orbital computed tomography, were what diagnosis relied on. This clonotype occurred many times. The antigen is not known. Germline values: CDR1 MNHEY, CDR2 SVGEGT. Trimming took 8 bases from V and 0 from J; bases not matched to a gene: 9. The length of the CDR3 is 16 residues. Beta-chain TCR CDR3 regions were amplified from RNA transcripts. The workflow started with a first-round RT-PCR run with HTBI primers and then moved on to a second-round multiplex PCR. Using its own MiXCR run on the multiplex PCR reads, TCRdb lists one record per CDR3 protein. This repertoire shows some 380,000 distinct CDR3 sequences, approximately 15% found once; its top ten account for around 6.6%.

The receptor was derived from a woman aged 18-35 years with stable Graves' hyperthyroidism. The chain combines TRBV6-2 or TRBV6-3 with TRBJ1-2; 10 positions agree with TRBD1. Sequencing used peripheral blood. The CDR3 here is CASLLDRGSANYGYTF. Here the CDR3 DNA reads TGTGCCAGCCTCCTGGACAGGGGGAGCGCTAACTATGGCTACACCTTC.